These 22 T cell receptor beta chains originate from one sample sequenced in a study of blood T cell repertoires in COVID-19. Assay: immunoSEQ multiplex PCR; the TCRdb copy retains only in-frame clones and omits some. The sample has around 290,000 clones, approximately 90% seen once; the top ten hold 2.2%. The sequenced sample consisted of peripheral blood. All receptors come from a woman aged 25-40 years with COVID-19, enrolled during active disease.

The chain is built from TRBV27 and TRBJ2-1; the match to TRBD1 covers 8 bases. Trimming cost V 5 bases and J 6 bases; bases outside gene matches: 3. The germline gives CDR1 MNHEY, CDR2 SMNVEV (reference sequence). CDR3 length: 13 amino acids. Here the CDR3 reads CASSTDRGNEQFF. The CDR3, as DNA: TGTGCCAGCAGTACCGACAGGGGCAATGAGCAGTTCTTC.

The chain joins TRBV4-1 to TRBJ1-2; no reliable D call. CDR1 and CDR2 (germline): MGHRA, YSYEKL. The CDR3 is made up of 13 amino acids. V dropped 0 bases and J dropped 5 bases, with 7 bases sitting between them. This chain's CDR3 is CASSQDSLYGYTF. CDR3 nucleotide sequence: TGCGCCAGCAGCCAAGACAGTTTGTATGGCTACACCTTC.

J is TRBJ2-1 and V is TRBV7-2; 12 bases match TRBD2. Losses at the gene ends were 5 bases for V and 1 base for J; bases not matched to a gene: 3. The CDR3 runs to 16 residues. Germline V CDR1 and CDR2: SGHTA, FQGNSA. CDR3 DNA: TGTGCCAGCAGCATACTAGCGGGAGGATCCTACAATGAGCAGTTCTTC. Translated, it gives CASSILAGGSYNEQFF. Based on the CDR3 plus reference TRBV7-2 and TRBJ2-1, the full variable domain is GAGVSQSPSNKVTEKGKDVELRCDPISGHTALYWYRQSLGQGLEFLIYFQGNSAPDKSGLPSDRFSAERTGGSVSTLTIQRTQQEDSAVYLCASSILAGGSYNEQFFGPGTRLTVL.

The CDR3 spells CATSRGGLAGGPANEQFF. As DNA, the CDR3 is TGTGCCACCAGCAGAGGGGGACTAGCGGGAGGGCCCGCCAATGAGCAGTTCTTC. The chain uses TRBV15 and TRBJ2-1; 16 bases align to TRBD2. Looked up from germline, CDR1 is LNHNV and CDR2 is YYDKDF (reference sequence). Trimming removed 1 base from V and 6 bases from J; junction bases left unmatched: 6. This CDR3 has 18 amino acids.

This clone was seen a single time. This CDR3 is CSVAVVTNEQYF. The CDR3 DNA reads as TGCAGCGTTGCCGTCGTGACTAACGAGCAGTACTTC. This sequence joins TRBV29-1 and TRBJ2-7; D might be TRBD2 (5 bases). V dropped 4 bases and J dropped 5 bases, with 12 bases sitting between them. The CDR3 runs 12 residues. Per the germline V gene, CDR1 is SQVTM and CDR2 is ANQGSEA.

J is TRBJ2-7 and V is TRBV19; 7 bases line up with TRBD1. V was pared by 5 bases and J by 7 bases, with 8 bases of the junction left unmatched. The CDR3 totals 13 residues. From germline, CDR1 is LNHDA and CDR2 SQIVND (reference sequence). The CDR3 region is CASSLDRELEQYF. DNA of the CDR3: TGTGCCAGTAGTCTCGACAGGGAATTGGAGCAGTACTTC. The full variable domain, completed using reference TRBV19 and TRBJ2-7, is DGGITQSPKYLFRKEGQNVTLSCEQNLNHDAMYWYRQDPGQGLRLIYYSQIVNDFQKGDIAEGYSVSREKKESFPLTVTSAQKNPTAFYLCASSLDRELEQYFGPGTRLTVT.

The chain is built from TRBV9 and TRBJ2-7; 7 nucleotides line up with TRBD2. The germline V gene encodes CDR1 SGDLS and CDR2 YYNGEE. V trimming: 3 bases; J trimming: 6 bases; junction bases outside the gene matches: 6. The CDR3 extends over 13 amino acids. CDR3 sequence: CASSGMTSSEQYF. CDR3 in DNA: TGTGCCAGCAGCGGAATGACTAGCAGCGAGCAGTACTTC.

For this clone: The junction departs from the called germline gene at one end, perhaps through a read error. The chain recombines TRBV6-1 with TRBJ1-1; D is possibly TRBD1 (6 bases). The CDR3 is made up of 10 amino acids. The germline V gene has CDR1 MNHNS and CDR2 SASEGT. The CDR3 is CASSELGGLF. The CDR3, as DNA: TGTGCCAGCAGTGAACTTGGGGGCCTTTTT.

The chain joins TRBV6-4 to TRBJ1-6; 9 bases align to TRBD1. CDR1 is MRHNA and CDR2 is SNTAGT in the germline V gene. There are 21 residues in the CDR3. J was trimmed by 0 bases and V by 2 bases; bases with no gene match: 14. CDR3 DNA sequence: TGTGCCAGCAGTGACGTTTTTGGAGGACAGGGGCCGACCTCCTATAATTCACCCCTCCACTTT. Translating it yields CASSDVFGGQGPTSYNSPLHF.

The V gene is TRBV2, the J gene TRBJ1-4; the match to TRBD1 covers 8 bases. This CDR3 has 16 amino acids. V was clipped by 1 base and J by 6 bases; unmatched bases: 7. From germline, CDR1 is SNHLY and CDR2 FYNNEI. CDR3 sequence reads: CASSEDRGIKYEKLFF. The CDR3 nucleotides are TGTGCCAGCAGTGAAGACAGGGGGATTAAATATGAAAAACTGTTTTTT.

The V call is TRBV28, the J call TRBJ2-7, with 8 bases fitting TRBD1. This CDR3 region has 11 residues. CDR1 and CDR2 from the germline V gene are MDHEN and SYDVKM. V lost 3 bases, J lost 12 bases, and 4 bases stayed unmatched. The CDR3 is CASSFMDRAYF. CDR3 DNA: TGTGCCAGCAGTTTCATGGACAGGGCGTACTTC.

This chain links TRBV11-2 with TRBJ2-7, with D perhaps TRBD2 (5 bases). Germline V gene data show CDR1 as SGHAT and CDR2 as FQNNGV. V was trimmed by 3 bases and J by 7 bases, leaving 13 bases between them. This CDR3 has 13 amino acids. CDR3 sequence (DNA): TGTGCCAGCAGCTTCAGTAGCTGGAGGGAGCAGTACTTC. Protein: CASSFSSWREQYF.

This chain uses TRBV12-3 or TRBV12-4 with TRBJ1-1; no firm D call. Trimming shortened V by 4 bases and J by 7 bases, and 10 bases separated the two germline ends. This CDR3 has 12 amino acids. The CDR3 coding sequence is TGTGCCAGCAGTTCCTTTGTAATTGAAGCTTTCTTT. It codes for CASSSFVIEAFF.

J is TRBJ1-1 and V is TRBV2, with 8 bases fitting TRBD1. There are 15 residues in the CDR3. The V segment lost 2 bases and the J segment 6 bases; nucleotides outside the gene matches: 8. Germline V gene data show CDR1 as SNHLY and CDR2 as FYNNEI. CDR3 sequence: CASSERTGLVAEAFF. In DNA, the CDR3 is TGTGCCAGCAGTGAACGGACAGGGCTTGTCGCTGAAGCTTTCTTT.

DNA for the CDR3: TGTGCCAGCAGCCAAGCTTCCGGGGGAGCCCAGCCCCAGCATTTT. Translation: CASSQASGGAQPQHF. This rearrangement joins TRBV3-1 (or the pseudogene TRBV3-2) to TRBJ1-5; weak D call: TRBD1 (5 bases). This CDR3 has 15 amino acids. V was pared by 1 base and J by 7 bases, with 14 bases between. Germline-derived CDR1 and CDR2 are LGHDT and YNNKEL (reference sequence).

The chain is built from TRBV11-2 and TRBJ1-1, with 7 bases identical to TRBD1. The germline V gene encodes CDR1 SGHAT and CDR2 FQNNGV. This CDR3 contains 14 residues. V dropped 5 bases and J dropped 9; count of bases not matched to a gene: 12. In nucleotides, the CDR3 is TGTGCCAGCAGCGATAACAGGGGTAGTAGCAAAGCTTTCTTT. Translation: CASSDNRGSSKAFF. Based on the CDR3 plus reference TRBV11-2 and TRBJ1-1, the full variable domain is EAGVAQSPRYKIIEKRQSVAFWCNPISGHATLYWYQQILGQGPKLLIQFQNNGVVDDSQLPKDRFSAERLKGVDSTLKIQPAKLEDSAVYLCASSDNRGSSKAFFGQGTRLTVV.

The chain is built from TRBV27 and TRBJ2-7, with D perhaps matching TRBD2 (6 bases). Germline V gene data show CDR1 as MNHEY and CDR2 as SMNVEV (reference sequence). V shed 3 bases and J shed 7 bases, with 13 bases lying between them. This CDR3 comprises 13 residues. CDR3 residues: CASSLFQGGEQYF. CDR3 DNA sequence: TGTGCCAGCAGTTTGTTCCAGGGAGGAGAGCAGTACTTC.

The rearrangement uses TRBV7-2 and TRBJ2-3; 7 nucleotides align to TRBD2. Germline lookup yields CDR1 SGHTA and CDR2 FQGNSA. This CDR3 spans 15 amino acids. The ends lost 3 bases at V and 2 bases at J; junction bases unmatched: 5. The CDR3 DNA reads as TGTGCCAGCAGCTTCCTAGCGGATACCACAGATACGCAGTATTTT. Translating it yields CASSFLADTTDTQYF.

The chain employs TRBV30 and TRBJ2-1; the match to TRBD2 covers 7 bases. In germline, CDR1 is GTSNPN, CDR2 SVGIG (reference sequence). This CDR3 is built from 16 residues. V was clipped by 0 bases and J by 7 bases; unmatched bases: 12. The CDR3 loop is CAWSVLSLREFNEQFF. CDR3 sequence (DNA): TGTGCCTGGAGTGTACTCTCATTGCGGGAGTTTAATGAGCAGTTCTTC.

V and J are TRBV11-2 and TRBJ1-1, with 8 bases identical to TRBD1. The CDR3 covers 13 residues. CDR1 is SGHAT and CDR2 is FQNNGV in the germline V gene. Trimming removed 3 bases from V and 10 bases from J; junction bases left unmatched: 7. CDR3 sequence: CASSLGTGDRAFF. CDR3 nucleotides: TGTGCCAGCAGCTTGGGGACAGGCGACAGAGCTTTCTTT. The complete variable domain, with remaining parts taken from reference TRBV11-2 and TRBJ1-1, reads EAGVAQSPRYKIIEKRQSVAFWCNPISGHATLYWYQQILGQGPKLLIQFQNNGVVDDSQLPKDRFSAERLKGVDSTLKIQPAKLEDSAVYLCASSLGTGDRAFFGQGTRLTVV.

The gene calls are TRBV5-1 and TRBJ1-1, with 8 bases matching TRBD1. Losses at the gene ends were 0 bases for V and 0 bases for J; bases not matched to a gene: 10. The germline gives CDR1 SGHRS, CDR2 YFSETQ. The CDR3 is 18 amino acids. The CDR3 here is CASSLDLGGTGVNTEAFF. The CDR3 DNA is TGCGCCAGCAGCTTGGATTTGGGTGGGACAGGAGTGAACACTGAAGCTTTCTTT.

In DNA, the CDR3 is TGTGCCAGCAGCCGAGGACAGGTTTTAAGGGGCTACACCTTC. It translates to CASSRGQVLRGYTF. This chain joins TRBV3-1 (or the pseudogene TRBV3-2) and TRBJ1-2, with 7 bases lining up with TRBD1. This CDR3 spans 14 amino acids. Germline loops: CDR1 LGHDT, CDR2 YNNKEL (reference sequence). J gave up 8 bases and V 4 bases, and 10 bases lay outside the gene matches.